One sample yielded the 26 T cell receptor beta chains listed below, sequenced in a study of early T cells in non-severe SARS-CoV-2 infection. In TCRdb, the 5' RACE reads were re-called with MiXCR into one record per CDR3 protein. The sample lists around 28,000 distinct CDR3 sequences, roughly 5.6% occurring once. Material: whole blood. All receptors derive from an adult who was a healthcare worker with PCR-confirmed SARS-CoV-2 infection or an uninfected control (not recorded which).

Many counts were recorded for this clonotype. The rearrangement uses TRBV29-1 and TRBJ2-3; 10 nucleotides align to TRBD2. J was trimmed by 1 base and V by 1 base; bases with no gene match: 2. Germline assignment: CDR1 SQVTM and CDR2 ANQGSEA. This CDR3 comprises 15 residues. In DNA, the CDR3 is TGCAGCGTTGAAGTCCTAGCGGGAGGCACAGATACGCAGTATTTT. Translated, it gives CSVEVLAGGTDTQYF.

The sample holds many counts of this clonotype. The chain couples TRBV11-3 to TRBJ2-7; D not certain. The ends were cut back, 3 bases at V and 5 bases at J, with 8 bases in the middle. The CDR3 totals 12 residues. Germline V gives CDR1 SGHNT, CDR2 YENEEA. The CDR3, as DNA: TGTGCCAGCAGCTTTGTTGAAAACGAGCAGTACTTC. Translated, it gives CASSFVENEQYF.

This clonotype was recorded at least ten times. This chain links TRBV29-1 with TRBJ1-5, with D uncertain. The CDR3 loop spans 12 amino acids. The V end was cut by 1 base, the J end by 6 bases, with 7 bases between. CDR1 and CDR2 (germline): SQVTM, ANQGSEA. CDR3 coding DNA: TGCAGCGTTGAAGTGGAGGGTCAGCCCCAGCATTTT. Its translation: CSVEVEGQPQHF.

This clonotype was seen ten or more times. The rearrangement joins TRBV7-2 to TRBJ2-1; D might be TRBD1 or TRBD2, each matching 5 bases. The CDR3 contains 16 residues. V shed 0 bases and J shed 0 bases, with 9 bases lying between them. CDR1 is SGHTA and CDR2 is FQGNSA in the germline V gene. CDR3 bases: TGTGCCAGCAGCTTAGCTGGGGACCCCTCCTACAATGAGCAGTTCTTC. Protein product: CASSLAGDPSYNEQFF.

This clonotype occurred a few times. The chain combines TRBV5-1 with TRBJ1-1, with 8 bases identical to TRBD1. The CDR3 totals 14 residues. CDR1 SGHRS and CDR2 YFSETQ come from the germline V gene. V lost 4 bases, J lost 8 bases, and 10 bases stayed unmatched. CDR3 sequence: CASSRGGQDQEAFF. The CDR3 DNA sequence: TGCGCCAGCAGCCGGGGGGGACAGGACCAAGAAGCTTTCTTT.

The sample holds many counts of this clonotype. This rearrangement joins TRBV7-6 to TRBJ2-2; D not certain. The CDR3 is 16 residues long. CDR1 and CDR2 from the germline V gene are SGHVS and FNYEAQ. V lost 1 base and J lost 2, with 11 bases in between. The CDR3: CASSLDFSANTGELFF. CDR3 in DNA: TGTGCCAGCAGCTTAGATTTTTCGGCTAACACCGGGGAGCTGTTTTTT.

This clonotype came up a few times. V usage is TRBV2 and J usage is TRBJ2-5; 9 bases map to TRBD2. The CDR3 length is 15 residues. CDR1 is SNHLY and CDR2 is FYNNEI in the germline V gene. V shed 8 bases and J 7 bases; nucleotides not matched to a gene: 14. The CDR3 here is CASELVGSGGRTQYF. CDR3 in DNA: TGTGCCAGCGAATTAGTAGGAAGCGGGGGGCGGACCCAGTACTTC.

This clonotype is labeled as hyperexpanded (1% or more). The V gene is TRBV6-5, the J gene TRBJ2-5; TRBD2 matches 7 bases. CDR3 length: 13 amino acids. Germline assignment: CDR1 MNHEY and CDR2 SVGAGI. Trimming took 5 bases from V and 6 from J; bases not matched to a gene: 6. CDR3 loop: CASSPPGGQTQYF. The CDR3 bases are TGTGCCAGCAGTCCCCCGGGGGGTCAGACCCAGTACTTC.

This clonotype was counted a few times. The chain employs TRBV29-1 and TRBJ2-3, with TRBD2 as a possible D gene (6 bases). Germline CDR1 and CDR2: SQVTM and ANQGSEA. This CDR3 spans 13 amino acids. The V end lost 3 bases, the J end lost 1 base, and 8 bases lay between the germline ends. CDR3 loop: CSVDGGGTDTQYF. The CDR3 coding sequence is TGCAGCGTTGATGGCGGGGGCACAGATACGCAGTATTTT.

In its sample, this clonotype was seen many times. J is TRBJ2-3 and V is TRBV9; TRBD2 matches 9 bases. The germline CDR1 and CDR2 sequences are SGDLS and YYNGEE. The junction had 6 bases not matched to a gene; V was cut back by 3 bases and J by 1 base. The CDR3 extends over 16 amino acids. The CDR3 DNA follows: TGTGCCAGCAGCGGGGGCCTAGCGGGGCGCACAGATACGCAGTATTTT. Translated: CASSGGLAGRTDTQYF.

Ten or more counts support this clonotype. The rearrangement joins TRBV27 to TRBJ2-7, with D perhaps being TRBD1 or TRBD2 (5 bases each). CDR3 length: 19 residues. Deletions cut 6 bases from V and 0 bases from J, with 27 bases between. Looked up from germline, CDR1 is MNHEY and CDR2 is SMNVEV (reference sequence). The CDR3 DNA reads TGTGCCAGCAGGCCCATAGGACCGGGGCGCCCAGGGAGCTCCTACGAGCAGTACTTC. It is translated as CASRPIGPGRPGSSYEQYF.

The chain is built from TRBV6-2 or TRBV6-3 and TRBJ1-6, with D possibly TRBD1 on 6 matching bases. V was trimmed by 6 bases and J by 10 bases, leaving 10 bases between them. Germline V gene sequence: CDR1 MNHEY, CDR2 SVGEGT. This CDR3 is 12 amino acids long. CDR3 protein: CASRTGGSPLHF. CDR3 coding DNA: TGTGCCAGCAGGACAGGAGGCTCACCCCTCCACTTT.

Details on this clonotype: At one end the junction does not follow the germline gene, possibly because of a read error. V usage is TRBV4-3 and J usage is TRBJ2-2, with D hard to call. This CDR3 spans 13 amino acids. The V gene's germline CDR1 is LGHNA and CDR2 YSLEER. CDR3 bases: TGCGCCAGCGGCCAAGGAGAAGGCGGGGAGCTGTTTTTT. Its translation is CASGQGEGGELFF.

CDR3 sequence: CASRKQGLNSYEQYF. The DNA of the CDR3 is TGTGCCAGCAGGAAACAGGGCCTGAACTCCTACGAGCAGTACTTC. This rearrangement joins TRBV6-6 to TRBJ2-7; TRBD1 might be the D (6 bases). The ends were cut back, 6 bases at V and 0 bases at J, with 15 bases in the middle. The CDR3 consists of 15 residues. The germline V gene has CDR1 MNHNY and CDR2 SVGAGI (reference sequence).

This clonotype was seen many times. The chain recombines TRBV6-6 with TRBJ2-7; weak D call: TRBD2 (5 bases). The CDR3 is made up of 15 amino acids. Germline V gives CDR1 MNHNY, CDR2 SVGAGI (reference sequence). The V end lost 0 bases, the J end lost 4 bases, and 13 bases lay between the germline ends. The DNA for the CDR3 is TGTGCCAGCAGTTACTCGGCTAGCATTGGGTACGAGCAGTACTTC. This encodes CASSYSASIGYEQYF.

At least ten counts were recorded for this clonotype. The rearrangement links TRBV6-5 to TRBJ1-2, with D possibly matching TRBD1 (6 bases). Between the trimmed V and J ends, which lost 6 bases and 2 bases, there was a span of 10 bases. Germline V gene lookup returns CDR1 MNHEY and CDR2 SVGAGI. This CDR3 is 13 amino acids long. The CDR3 here is CASSRGRNYGYTF. DNA of the CDR3: TGTGCCAGCAGCAGGGGTAGGAACTATGGCTACACCTTC.

This clonotype was seen ten or more times. The rearrangement joins TRBV4-1 to TRBJ2-2; D may match TRBD1 or TRBD2 (6 bases each). Trimming shortened V by 1 base and J by 7 bases, and 10 bases separated the two germline ends. CDR3 length: 14 residues. Germline values: CDR1 MGHRA, CDR2 YSYEKL. Written as DNA, the CDR3 is TGCGCCAGCAGCCAAGTGGGGGGCGTCGGGGAGCTGTTTTTT. Translation: CASSQVGGVGELFF.

There are many counts of this clonotype. The V gene is TRBV7-9, the J gene TRBJ2-6; D assignment may be TRBD1 or TRBD2 (5 bases each). The V gene's germline CDR1 is SEHNR and CDR2 FQNEAQ (reference sequence). The CDR3 sequence is 17 residues long. The V end lost 5 bases, the J end lost 0 bases, and 14 bases lay between the germline ends. The DNA of the CDR3 is TGTGCCAGCAGCGAGCGTGGGGGTGACTCTGGGGCCAACGTCCTGACTTTC. It encodes CASSERGGDSGANVLTF.

V gene TRBV12-3 or TRBV12-4 combines with J gene TRBJ2-1; 7 bases agree with TRBD2. The V segment lost 2 bases and the J segment 5 bases; nucleotides outside the gene matches: 6. The CDR3 totals 15 residues. The CDR3 nucleotides are TGTGCCAGCAGTTTACTCGCGGGAGCAAACAATGAGCAGTTCTTC. Translated, it gives CASSLLAGANNEQFF.

The sample holds many counts of this clonotype. The chain has TRBV6-2 or TRBV6-3 and TRBJ1-2; possibly TRBD1 for D (6 bases). Germline CDR1 MNHEY, CDR2 SVGEGT. Trimming cost V 6 bases and J 6 bases, with 14 bases left between them. The CDR3 has 13 amino acids. The CDR3 nucleotides are TGTGCCAGCAGACCAGGGGTTGCGAATGGCTACACCTTC. It codes for CASRPGVANGYTF.

This clonotype was observed at least ten times. The V and J genes are TRBV27 and TRBJ1-4, with D tentatively TRBD1 (6 bases). V lost 4 bases and J lost 7, with 22 bases in between. CDR3 length equals 17 residues. Germline loops: CDR1 MNHEY, CDR2 SMNVEV (reference sequence). The DNA of the CDR3 is TGTGCCAGCAGTTCGTACTATCAGGGGAGTCCTGGTGAAAAACTGTTTTTT. The encoded protein is CASSSYYQGSPGEKLFF.

V gene TRBV29-1 combines with J gene TRBJ1-4; D may be TRBD1 (5 bases). The CDR3 sequence is 13 residues long. V dropped 7 bases and J dropped 8 bases, with 17 bases sitting between them. The germline V gene has CDR1 SQVTM and CDR2 ANQGSEA. DNA of the CDR3: TGCAGCGCCGAGAGGGGACTAGGAGAAAAACTGTTTTTT. This sequence encodes CSAERGLGEKLFF.

This clonotype was counted many times. CDR3 residues: CASSKTSIESGDTQYF. The CDR3, as DNA: TGTGCCAGCAGTAAAACTAGCATAGAGTCGGGAGATACGCAGTATTTT. The chain is built from TRBV12-3 or TRBV12-4 and TRBJ2-3; tentatively, D is TRBD2 (6 bases). Trimming pared 5 bases from V and 5 bases from J, leaving 20 bases between. The CDR3 sequence is 16 residues long.

This clonotype turned up a few times. V is TRBV27 and J is TRBJ2-3; D uncertain. V lost 4 bases to trimming and J lost 2 bases, with 13 bases between them. Per germline, CDR1 MNHEY and CDR2 SMNVEV (reference sequence). The CDR3 extends over 15 amino acids. The CDR3 DNA is TGTGCCAGCAGTTCCCGACCGATTACCACAGATACGCAGTATTTT. This sequence encodes CASSSRPITTDTQYF.

The chain combines TRBV11-2 with TRBJ2-5, with 7 bases aligning to TRBD2. The germline V gene has CDR1 SGHAT and CDR2 FQNNGV. The CDR3 is made up of 14 amino acids. V dropped 8 bases and J dropped 4; count of bases not matched to a gene: 10. The CDR3 here is CASAPTERGETQYF. The CDR3 DNA follows: TGTGCCAGCGCACCTACAGAGCGGGGAGAGACCCAGTACTTC. Full variable domain (remainder filled in from reference TRBV11-2 and TRBJ2-5): EAGVAQSPRYKIIEKRQSVAFWCNPISGHATLYWYQQILGQGPKLLIQFQNNGVVDDSQLPKDRFSAERLKGVDSTLKIQPAKLEDSAVYLCASAPTERGETQYFGPGTRLLVL.

This clonotype has a count of ten or more. The gene calls are TRBV29-1 and TRBJ2-1, with 9 bases identical to TRBD1. V trimming: 4 bases; J trimming: 6 bases; junction bases outside the gene matches: 1. CDR3 length: 12 residues. From germline, CDR1 is SQVTM and CDR2 ANQGSEA. The CDR3 DNA reads TGCAGCGTTGGGACAGGGGTCAATGAGCAGTTCTTC. It specifies CSVGTGVNEQFF.